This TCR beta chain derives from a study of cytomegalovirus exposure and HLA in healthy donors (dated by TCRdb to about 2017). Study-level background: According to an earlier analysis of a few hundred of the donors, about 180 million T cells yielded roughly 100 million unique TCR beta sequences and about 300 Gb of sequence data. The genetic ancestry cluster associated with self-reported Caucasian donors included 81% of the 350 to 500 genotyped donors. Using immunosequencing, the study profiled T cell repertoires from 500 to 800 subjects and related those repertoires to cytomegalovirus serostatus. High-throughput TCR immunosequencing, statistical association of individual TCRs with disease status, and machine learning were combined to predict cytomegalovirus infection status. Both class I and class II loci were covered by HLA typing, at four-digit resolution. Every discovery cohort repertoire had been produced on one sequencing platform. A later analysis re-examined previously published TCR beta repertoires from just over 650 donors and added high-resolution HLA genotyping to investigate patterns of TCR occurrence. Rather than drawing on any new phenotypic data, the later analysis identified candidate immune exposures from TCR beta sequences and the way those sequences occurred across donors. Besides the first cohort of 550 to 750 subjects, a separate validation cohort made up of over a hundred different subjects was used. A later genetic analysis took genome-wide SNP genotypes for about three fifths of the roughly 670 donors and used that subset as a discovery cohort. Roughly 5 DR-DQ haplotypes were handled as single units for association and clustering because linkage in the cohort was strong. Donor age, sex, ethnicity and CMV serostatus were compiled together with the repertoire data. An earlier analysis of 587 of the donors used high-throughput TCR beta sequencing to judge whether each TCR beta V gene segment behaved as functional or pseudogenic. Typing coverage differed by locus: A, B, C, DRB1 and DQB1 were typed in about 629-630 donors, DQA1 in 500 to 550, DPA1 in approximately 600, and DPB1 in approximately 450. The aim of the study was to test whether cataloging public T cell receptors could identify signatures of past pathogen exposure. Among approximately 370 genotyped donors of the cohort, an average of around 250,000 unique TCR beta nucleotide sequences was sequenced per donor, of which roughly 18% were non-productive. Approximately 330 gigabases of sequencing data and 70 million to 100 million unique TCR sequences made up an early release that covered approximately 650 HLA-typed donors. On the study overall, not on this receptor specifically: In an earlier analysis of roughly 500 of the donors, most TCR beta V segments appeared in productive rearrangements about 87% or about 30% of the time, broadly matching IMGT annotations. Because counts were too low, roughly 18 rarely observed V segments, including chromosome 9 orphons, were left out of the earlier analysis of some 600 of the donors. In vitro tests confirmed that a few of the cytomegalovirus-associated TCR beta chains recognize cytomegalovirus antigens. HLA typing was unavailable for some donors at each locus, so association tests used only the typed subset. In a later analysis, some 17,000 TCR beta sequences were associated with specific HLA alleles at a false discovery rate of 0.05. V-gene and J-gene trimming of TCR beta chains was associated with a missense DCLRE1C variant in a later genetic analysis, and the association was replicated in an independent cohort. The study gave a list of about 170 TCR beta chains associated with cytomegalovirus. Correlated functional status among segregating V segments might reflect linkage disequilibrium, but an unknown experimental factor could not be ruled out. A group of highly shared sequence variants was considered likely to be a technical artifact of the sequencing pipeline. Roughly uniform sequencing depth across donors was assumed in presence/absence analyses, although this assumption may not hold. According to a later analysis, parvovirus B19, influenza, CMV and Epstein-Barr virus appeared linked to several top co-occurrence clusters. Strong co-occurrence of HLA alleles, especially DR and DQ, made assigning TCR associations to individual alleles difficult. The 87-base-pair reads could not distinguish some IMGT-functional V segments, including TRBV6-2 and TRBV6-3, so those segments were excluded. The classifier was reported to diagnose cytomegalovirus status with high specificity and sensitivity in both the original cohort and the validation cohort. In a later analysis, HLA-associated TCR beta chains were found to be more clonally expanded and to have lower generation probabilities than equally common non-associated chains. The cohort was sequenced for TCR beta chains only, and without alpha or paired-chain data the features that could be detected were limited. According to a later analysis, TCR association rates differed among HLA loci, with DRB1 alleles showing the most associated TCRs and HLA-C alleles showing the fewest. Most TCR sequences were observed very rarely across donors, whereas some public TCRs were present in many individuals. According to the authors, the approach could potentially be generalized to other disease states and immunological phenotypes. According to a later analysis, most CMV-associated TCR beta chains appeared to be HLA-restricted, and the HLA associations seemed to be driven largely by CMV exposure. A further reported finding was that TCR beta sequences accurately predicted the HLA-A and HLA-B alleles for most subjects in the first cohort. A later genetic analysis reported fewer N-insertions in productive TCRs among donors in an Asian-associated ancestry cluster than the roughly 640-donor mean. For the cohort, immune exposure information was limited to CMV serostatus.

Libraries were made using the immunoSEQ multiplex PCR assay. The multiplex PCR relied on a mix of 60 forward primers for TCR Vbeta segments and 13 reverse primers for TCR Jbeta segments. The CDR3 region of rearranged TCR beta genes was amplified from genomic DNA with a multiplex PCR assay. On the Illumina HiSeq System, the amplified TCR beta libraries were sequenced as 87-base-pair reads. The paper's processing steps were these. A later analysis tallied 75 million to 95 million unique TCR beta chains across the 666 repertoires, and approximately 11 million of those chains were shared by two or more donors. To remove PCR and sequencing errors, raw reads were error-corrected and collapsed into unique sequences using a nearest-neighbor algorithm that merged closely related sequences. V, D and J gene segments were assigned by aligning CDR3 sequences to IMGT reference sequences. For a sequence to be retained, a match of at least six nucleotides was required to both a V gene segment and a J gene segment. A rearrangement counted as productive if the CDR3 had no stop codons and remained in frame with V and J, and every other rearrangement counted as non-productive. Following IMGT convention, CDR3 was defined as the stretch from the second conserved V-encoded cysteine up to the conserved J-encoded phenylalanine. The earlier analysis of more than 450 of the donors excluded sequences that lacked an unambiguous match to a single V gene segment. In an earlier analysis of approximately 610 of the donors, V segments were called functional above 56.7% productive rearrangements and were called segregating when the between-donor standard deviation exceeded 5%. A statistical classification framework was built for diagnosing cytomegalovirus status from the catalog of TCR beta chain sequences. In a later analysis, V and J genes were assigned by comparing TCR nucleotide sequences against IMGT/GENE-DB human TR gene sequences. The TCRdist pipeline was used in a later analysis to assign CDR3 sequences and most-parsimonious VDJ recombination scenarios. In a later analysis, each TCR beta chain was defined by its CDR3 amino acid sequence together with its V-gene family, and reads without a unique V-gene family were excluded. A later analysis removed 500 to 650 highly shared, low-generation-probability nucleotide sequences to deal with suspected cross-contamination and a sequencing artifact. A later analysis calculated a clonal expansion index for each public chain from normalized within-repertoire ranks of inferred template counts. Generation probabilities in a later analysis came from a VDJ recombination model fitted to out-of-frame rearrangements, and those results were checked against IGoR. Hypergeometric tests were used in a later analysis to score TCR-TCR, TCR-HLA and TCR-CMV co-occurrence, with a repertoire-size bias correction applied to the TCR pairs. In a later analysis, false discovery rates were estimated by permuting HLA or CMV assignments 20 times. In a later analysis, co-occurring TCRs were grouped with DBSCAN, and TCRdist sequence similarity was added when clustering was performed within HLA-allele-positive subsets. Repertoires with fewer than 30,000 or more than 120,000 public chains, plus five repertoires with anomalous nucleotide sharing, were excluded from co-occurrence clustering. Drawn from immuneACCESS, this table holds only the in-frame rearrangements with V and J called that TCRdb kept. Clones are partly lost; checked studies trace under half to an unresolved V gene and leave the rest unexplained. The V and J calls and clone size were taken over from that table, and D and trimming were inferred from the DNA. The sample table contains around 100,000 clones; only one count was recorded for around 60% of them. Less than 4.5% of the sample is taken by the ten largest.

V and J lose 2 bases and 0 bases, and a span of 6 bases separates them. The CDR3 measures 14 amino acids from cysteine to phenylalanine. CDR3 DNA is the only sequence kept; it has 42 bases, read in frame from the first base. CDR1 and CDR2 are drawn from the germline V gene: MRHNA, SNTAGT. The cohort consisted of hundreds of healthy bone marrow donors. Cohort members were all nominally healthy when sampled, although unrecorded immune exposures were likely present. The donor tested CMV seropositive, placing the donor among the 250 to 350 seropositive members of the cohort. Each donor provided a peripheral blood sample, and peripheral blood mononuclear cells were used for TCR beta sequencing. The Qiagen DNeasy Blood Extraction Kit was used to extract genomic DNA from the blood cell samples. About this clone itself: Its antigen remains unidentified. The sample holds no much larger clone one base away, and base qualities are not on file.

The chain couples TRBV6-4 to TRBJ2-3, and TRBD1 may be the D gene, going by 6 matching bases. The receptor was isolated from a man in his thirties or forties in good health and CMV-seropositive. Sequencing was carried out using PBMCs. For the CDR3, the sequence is CASSDRGSTDTQYF. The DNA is TGTGCCAGCAGTGACAGGGGGAGCACAGATACGCAGTATTTT.